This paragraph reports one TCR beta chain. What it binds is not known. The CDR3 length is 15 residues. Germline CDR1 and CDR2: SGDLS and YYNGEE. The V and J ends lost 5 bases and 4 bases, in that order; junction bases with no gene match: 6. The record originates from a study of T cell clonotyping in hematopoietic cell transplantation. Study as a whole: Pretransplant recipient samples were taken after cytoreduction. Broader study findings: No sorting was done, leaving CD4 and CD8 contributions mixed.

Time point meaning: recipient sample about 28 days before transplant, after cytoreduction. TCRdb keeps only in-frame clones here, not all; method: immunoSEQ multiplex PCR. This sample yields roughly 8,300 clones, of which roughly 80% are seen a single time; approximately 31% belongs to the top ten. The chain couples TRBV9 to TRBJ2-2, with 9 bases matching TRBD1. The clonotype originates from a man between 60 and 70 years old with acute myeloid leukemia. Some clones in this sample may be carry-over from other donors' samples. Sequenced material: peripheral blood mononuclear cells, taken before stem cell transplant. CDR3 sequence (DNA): TGTGCCAGCAGAATGGGACAGGGATTCACCGGGGAGCTGTTTTTT. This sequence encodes CASRMGQGFTGELFF.